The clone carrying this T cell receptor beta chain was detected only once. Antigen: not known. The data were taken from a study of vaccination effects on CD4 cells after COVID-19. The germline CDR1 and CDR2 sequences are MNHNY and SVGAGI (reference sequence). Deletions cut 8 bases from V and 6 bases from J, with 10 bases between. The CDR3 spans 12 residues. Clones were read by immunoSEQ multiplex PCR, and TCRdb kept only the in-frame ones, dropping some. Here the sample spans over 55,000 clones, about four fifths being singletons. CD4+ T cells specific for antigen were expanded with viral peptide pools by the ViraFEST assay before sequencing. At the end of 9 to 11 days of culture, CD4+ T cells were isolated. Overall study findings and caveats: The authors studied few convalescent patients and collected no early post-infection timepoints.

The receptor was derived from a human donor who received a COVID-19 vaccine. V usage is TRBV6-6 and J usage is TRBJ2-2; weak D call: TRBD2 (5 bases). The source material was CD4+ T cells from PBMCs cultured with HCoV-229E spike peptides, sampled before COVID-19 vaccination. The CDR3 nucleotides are TGTGCCAGCGGGCTAGCTTCCGGGGAGCTGTTTTTT. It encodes CASGLASGELFF.